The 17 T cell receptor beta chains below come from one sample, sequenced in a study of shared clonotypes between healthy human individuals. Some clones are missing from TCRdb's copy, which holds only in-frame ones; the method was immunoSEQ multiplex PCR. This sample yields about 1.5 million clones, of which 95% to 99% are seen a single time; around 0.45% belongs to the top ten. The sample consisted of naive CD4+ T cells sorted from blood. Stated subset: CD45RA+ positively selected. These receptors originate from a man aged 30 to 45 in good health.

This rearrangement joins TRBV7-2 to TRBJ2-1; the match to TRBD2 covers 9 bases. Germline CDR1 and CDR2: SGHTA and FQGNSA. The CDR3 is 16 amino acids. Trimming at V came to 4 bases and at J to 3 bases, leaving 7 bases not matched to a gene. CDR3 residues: CASSSYSGSFYNEQFF. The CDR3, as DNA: TGTGCCAGCAGCTCCTATAGCGGGAGCTTCTACAATGAGCAGTTCTTC.

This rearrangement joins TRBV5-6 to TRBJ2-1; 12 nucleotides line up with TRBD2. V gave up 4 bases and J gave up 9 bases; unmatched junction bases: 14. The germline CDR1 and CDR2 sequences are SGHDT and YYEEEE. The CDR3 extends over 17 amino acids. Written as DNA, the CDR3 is TGTGCCAGCAGCCGTGGGTTTGGACTAGCGGGACGTAGTGAGCAGTTCTTC. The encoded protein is CASSRGFGLAGRSEQFF.

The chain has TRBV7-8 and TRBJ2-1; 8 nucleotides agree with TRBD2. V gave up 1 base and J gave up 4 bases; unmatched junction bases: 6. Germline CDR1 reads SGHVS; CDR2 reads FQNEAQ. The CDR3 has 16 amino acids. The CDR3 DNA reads TGTGCCAGCAGCTTAGGTCGGGAGGGGCGGTACAATGAGCAGTTCTTC. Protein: CASSLGREGRYNEQFF. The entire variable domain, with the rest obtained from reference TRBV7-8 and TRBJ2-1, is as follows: GAGVSQSPRYKVAKRGQDVALRCDPISGHVSLFWYQQALGQGPEFLTYFQNEAQLDKSGLPSDRFFAERPEGSVSTLKIQRTQQEDSAVYLCASSLGREGRYNEQFFGPGTRLTVL.

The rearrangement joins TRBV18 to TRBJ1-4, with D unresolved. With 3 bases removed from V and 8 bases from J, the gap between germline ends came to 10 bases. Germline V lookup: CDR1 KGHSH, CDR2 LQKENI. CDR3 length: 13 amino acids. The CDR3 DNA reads TGTGCCAGCTCACCCGAATTGGAGGAAAAACTGTTTTTT. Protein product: CASSPELEEKLFF.

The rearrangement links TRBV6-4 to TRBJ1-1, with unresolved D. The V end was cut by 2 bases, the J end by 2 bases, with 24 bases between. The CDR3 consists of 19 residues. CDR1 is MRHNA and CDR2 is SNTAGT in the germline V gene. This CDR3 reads CASSDLFTSRGGGNTEAFF. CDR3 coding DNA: TGTGCCAGCAGTGACCTCTTTACCAGTCGGGGAGGTGGCAACACTGAAGCTTTCTTT.

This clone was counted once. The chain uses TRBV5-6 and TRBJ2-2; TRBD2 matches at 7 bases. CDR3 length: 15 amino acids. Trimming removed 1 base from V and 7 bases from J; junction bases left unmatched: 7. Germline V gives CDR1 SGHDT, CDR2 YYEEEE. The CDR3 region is CASSLNGRNGGELFF. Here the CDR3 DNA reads TGTGCCAGCAGCTTGAACGGGAGGAATGGCGGGGAGCTGTTTTTT.

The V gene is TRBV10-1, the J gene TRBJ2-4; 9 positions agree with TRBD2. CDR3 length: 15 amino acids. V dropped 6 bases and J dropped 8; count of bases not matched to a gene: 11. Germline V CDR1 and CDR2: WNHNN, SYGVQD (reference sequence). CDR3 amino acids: CASSLPGAGGHIQYF. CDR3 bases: TGCGCCAGCAGCCTACCTGGAGCGGGAGGACACATTCAGTACTTC.

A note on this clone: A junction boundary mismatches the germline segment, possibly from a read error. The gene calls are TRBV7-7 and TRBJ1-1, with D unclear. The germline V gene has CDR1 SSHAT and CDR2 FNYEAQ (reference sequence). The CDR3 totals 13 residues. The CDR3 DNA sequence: TGTGCTAGCAGCGCGACAATGAACACTGAAGCTTTCTTT. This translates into CASSATMNTEAFF.

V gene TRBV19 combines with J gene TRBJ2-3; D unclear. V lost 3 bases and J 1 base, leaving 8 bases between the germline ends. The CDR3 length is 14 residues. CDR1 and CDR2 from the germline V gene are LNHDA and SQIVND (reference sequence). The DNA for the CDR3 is TGTGCCAGTAGTATGCAGGCTGGCACAGATACGCAGTATTTT. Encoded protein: CASSMQAGTDTQYF.

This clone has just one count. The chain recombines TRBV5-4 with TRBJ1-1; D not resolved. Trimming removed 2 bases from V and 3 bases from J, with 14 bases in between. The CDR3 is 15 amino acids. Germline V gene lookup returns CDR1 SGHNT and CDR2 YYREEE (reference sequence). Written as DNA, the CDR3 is TGTGCCAGCAGCTTCGGGAGGGTGGATTACACTGAAGCTTTCTTT. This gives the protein CASSFGRVDYTEAFF.

CDR3 in amino acids: CASRRGLAGYGYTF. CDR3 bases: TGTGCCAGCAGGAGAGGACTTGCGGGGTATGGCTACACCTTC. This chain connects TRBV27 to TRBJ1-2; D not certain. Germline-derived CDR1 and CDR2 are MNHEY and SMNVEV (reference sequence). Trimming pared 6 bases from V and 5 bases from J, leaving 16 bases between. This CDR3 is built from 14 residues.

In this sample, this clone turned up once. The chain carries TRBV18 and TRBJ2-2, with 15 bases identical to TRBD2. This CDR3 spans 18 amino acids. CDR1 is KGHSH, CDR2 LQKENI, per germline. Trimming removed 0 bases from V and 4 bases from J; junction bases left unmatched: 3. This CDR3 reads CASSPPGLAGGRTGELFF. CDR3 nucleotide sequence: TGTGCCAGCTCACCACCGGGACTAGCGGGAGGTCGCACCGGGGAGCTGTTTTTT.

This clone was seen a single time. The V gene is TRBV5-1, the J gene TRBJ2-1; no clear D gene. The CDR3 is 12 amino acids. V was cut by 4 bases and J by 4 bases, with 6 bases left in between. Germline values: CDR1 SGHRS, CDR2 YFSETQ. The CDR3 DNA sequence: TGCGCCAGCAGCCGCCAATACAATGAGCAGTTCTTC. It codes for CASSRQYNEQFF.

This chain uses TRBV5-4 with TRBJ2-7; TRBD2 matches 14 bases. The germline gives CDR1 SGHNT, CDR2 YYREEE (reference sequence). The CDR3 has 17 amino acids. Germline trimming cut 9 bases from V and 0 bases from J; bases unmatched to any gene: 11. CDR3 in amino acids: CATQPGLAGVSSYEQYF. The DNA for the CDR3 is TGTGCCACCCAACCGGGACTAGCGGGGGTAAGCTCCTACGAGCAGTACTTC.

The CDR3 nucleotides read TGTGCCAGCAGCGGGGCAGGGCAAGTCACCGGGGAGCTGTTTTTT. It specifies CASSGAGQVTGELFF. V is TRBV9 and J is TRBJ2-2, with a weak D call TRBD1 (5 bases). V lost 3 bases to trimming and J lost 4 bases, with 13 bases between them. Germline assignment: CDR1 SGDLS and CDR2 YYNGEE. The CDR3 spans 15 residues.

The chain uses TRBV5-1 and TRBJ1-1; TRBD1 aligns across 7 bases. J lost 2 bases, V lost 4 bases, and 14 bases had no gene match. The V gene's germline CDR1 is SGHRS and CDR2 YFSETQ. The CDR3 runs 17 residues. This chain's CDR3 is CASSGGGRPGGNTEAFF. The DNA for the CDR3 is TGCGCCAGCAGCGGGGGTGGGAGACCAGGGGGTAACACTGAAGCTTTCTTT.

The CDR3 DNA sequence: TGTGCCAGCAGTGGATCGGGACTACCGTACAATGAGCAGTTCTTC. Amino acid sequence: CASSGSGLPYNEQFF. The chain links TRBV25-1 to TRBJ2-1; TRBD2 matches at 7 bases. V shed 4 bases and J 4 bases; nucleotides not matched to a gene: 7. CDR1 and CDR2 (germline): MGHDK, SYGVNS. This CDR3 spans 15 amino acids.